Below are 11 T cell receptor beta chains sequenced from a single sample in a study of CD8 T cells in Susac syndrome (dated by TCRdb to 2018 to 2020). The receptor library was made with the immunoSEQ multiplex PCR assay. RNA was extracted using the RNeasy kit, and about 0.5 to 1 ug of the RNA was reverse transcribed with random hexamers. The public reads were reprocessed in TCRdb via fastp at Q25 and MiXCR, keeping in-frame beta chains. Rows with one shared CDR3 protein collapse into an entry with the most common genes and DNA. Present in this sample are fewer than 350,000 distinct CDR3 sequences, around 85% of which were seen just once. In total, the top ten clones hold 0.2% to 0.25% of the sample. The specimen was CD8+ T cells from PBMCs. The receptors shown here come from a human donor with multiple sclerosis.

This chain joins TRBV6-1 and TRBJ1-2, with no clear D. This CDR3 is built from 14 residues. CDR1 and CDR2 (germline): MNHNS, SASEGT. Deletions cut 2 bases from V and 3 bases from J, with 10 bases between. The DNA for the CDR3 is TGTGCCAGCAGTGAATCGGTCAGCCACTATGGCTACACCTTC. This encodes CASSESVSHYGYTF.

This chain uses TRBV7-9 with TRBJ2-7; D gene unclear. Trimming shortened V by 1 base and J by 2 bases, and 15 bases separated the two germline ends. Germline loops: CDR1 SEHNR, CDR2 FQNEAQ (reference sequence). There are 16 residues in the CDR3. The CDR3, as DNA: TGTGCCAGCAGCTTAGACCCGTCCAGGCCAACCTACGAGCAGTACTTC. It specifies CASSLDPSRPTYEQYF.

The rearrangement uses TRBV7-6 and TRBJ2-6, with 8 bases that match TRBD1. V was clipped by 0 bases and J by 0 bases; unmatched bases: 13. Germline V gene data show CDR1 as SGHVS and CDR2 as FNYEAQ. The CDR3 is 21 amino acids. CDR3 protein: CASSLAPGQGARSSGANVLTF. The CDR3 coding sequence is TGTGCCAGCAGCTTAGCGCCGGGCCAGGGGGCGCGAAGCTCTGGGGCCAACGTCCTGACTTTC.

The rearrangement uses TRBV29-1 and TRBJ1-2; no clear D gene. This CDR3 contains 12 residues. The V gene's germline CDR1 is SQVTM and CDR2 ANQGSEA. V lost 7 bases, J lost 1 base, and 10 bases lay in between. DNA for the CDR3: TGCAGCGCGTGGCCGGATAACTATGGCTACACCTTC. Its protein product is CSAWPDNYGYTF.

This clonotype was observed a few times. The chain recombines TRBV6-5 with TRBJ2-7; possibly TRBD1 or TRBD2 for D (6 bases each). Trimming took 10 bases from V and 4 from J, leaving 17 bases between them. The germline V gene has CDR1 MNHEY and CDR2 SVGAGI. This CDR3 comprises 13 residues. CDR3 in amino acids: CATRGQGVYEQYF. The CDR3 nucleotides are TGTGCCACACGGGGGCAGGGTGTATACGAGCAGTACTTC.

This sequence joins TRBV27 and TRBJ2-5, with 8 bases lining up with TRBD2. V trimming: 6 bases; J trimming: 4 bases; junction bases outside the gene matches: 7. CDR3 length: 14 amino acids. Germline values: CDR1 MNHEY, CDR2 SMNVEV (reference sequence). The chain's CDR3 is CASSPGTRGETQYF. The CDR3 DNA follows: TGTGCCAGCAGCCCCGGGACTAGGGGAGAGACCCAGTACTTC.

The rearrangement links TRBV13 to TRBJ2-7, with a weak D call TRBD1 (6 bases). The CDR3 totals 15 residues. The germline V gene encodes CDR1 PRHDT and CDR2 FYEKMQ (reference sequence). The ends were cut back, 3 bases at V and 0 bases at J, with 12 bases in the middle. The CDR3, as DNA: TGTGCCAGCAGCTTTGTACAGGGTTACTCCTACGAGCAGTACTTC. Protein: CASSFVQGYSYEQYF.

The chain uses TRBV29-1 and TRBJ2-2; 14 bases line up with TRBD2. The germline gives CDR1 SQVTM, CDR2 ANQGSEA. The CDR3 length is 16 residues. Losses at the gene ends were 7 bases for V and 4 bases for J; bases not matched to a gene: 8. CDR3 residues: CSAMTSGRVGTGELFF. CDR3 in DNA: TGCAGCGCGATGACTAGCGGGAGGGTGGGCACCGGGGAGCTGTTTTTT.

The CDR3 region is CASSLTLNRDTEAFF. The DNA of the CDR3 is TGTGCCAGCAGCTTAACACTGAACAGGGACACTGAAGCTTTCTTT. This sequence joins TRBV7-6 and TRBJ1-1; tentative D call: TRBD1 (6 bases). There are 15 residues in the CDR3. The germline CDR1 and CDR2 sequences are SGHVS and FNYEAQ. The V gene lost 2 bases and the J gene lost 3 bases, with 13 bases spanning the gap.

The chain combines TRBV6-1 with TRBJ2-7, with TRBD1 as a possible D gene (5 bases). V gave up 4 bases and J gave up 0 bases, with 10 bases separating them. CDR1 MNHNS and CDR2 SASEGT come from the germline V gene. CDR3 length equals 14 residues. The CDR3 sequence is CASSVQGRSYEQYF. CDR3 DNA sequence: TGTGCCAGCAGTGTTCAGGGCCGCTCCTACGAGCAGTACTTC.

This clonotype has a single count. This sequence joins TRBV4-3 and TRBJ2-5, with 7 nucleotides matching TRBD1. J was trimmed by 2 bases and V by 1 base; bases with no gene match: 7. CDR1 and CDR2 from the germline V gene are LGHNA and YSLEER. This CDR3 comprises 16 residues. The CDR3 spells CASSQALTTGQETQYF. CDR3 bases: TGCGCCAGCAGCCAAGCCCTTACGACAGGGCAAGAGACCCAGTACTTC.